This TCR beta chain was captured by sequencing in a study of T cell responses to AZD1222 COVID-19 vaccine. Details on this clone: Its antigen is unknown.

The protocol was immunoSEQ multiplex PCR, while the TCRdb copy is restricted to in-frame clones and leaves out a portion. The repertoire includes 200,000 or so clones, around 87% of them detected once, and 2.5% to 3% sits in the top ten. Points from the study as a whole: In the spike-specific TCR repertoire, nearly half reportedly target unmutated variant regions.

The CDR3 is 15 residues long. J lost 4 bases, V lost 0 bases, and 3 bases had no gene match. CDR1 is SGDLS, CDR2 YYNGEE, per germline. The source was peripheral blood, collected on day 0 of MenACWY control vaccination. This rearrangement joins TRBV9 to TRBJ1-3, with 8 bases identical to TRBD1. The receptor was isolated from an adult in good health. CDR3 protein: CASSVDQGAGNTIYF. The DNA for the CDR3 is TGTGCCAGCAGCGTAGATCAGGGGGCAGGAAACACCATATATTTT.